Listed below are T cell receptor beta chains from one sample, sequenced in a study of technical replicates of blood from a handful of donors. TCRdb's copy holds only in-frame clones and misses some; the assay was immunoSEQ multiplex PCR. Among fewer than 100,000 clones listed, around nine tenths were seen once. The specimen sequenced was T cells isolated from PBMCs. Every receptor here comes from a human donor in good health. CDR3s include the opening cysteine and the closing phenylalanine or tryptophan. The order of the fields is clone size, J gene, D gene, V gene, CDR3 protein, CDR3 DNA. The D gene is left open where the match is weak. Clone size is stated in some rows and not others, as once, few, many or a class when expanded.

>.|TRBJ2-1|TRBD2|TRBV6-1
CATTLAGAYNEQFF
TGTGCCACCACACTAGCGGGGGCCTACAATGAGCAGTTCTTC
>.|TRBJ2-1|.|TRBV11-2
CASSLEQVLNYNEQFF
TGTGCCAGCAGCTTAGAGCAGGTCCTAAACTACAATGAGCAGTTCTTC
>.|TRBJ2-4|TRBD2|TRBV7-9
CASSLGTSENIQYF
TGTGCCAGCAGCCTAGGGACTAGCGAAAACATTCAGTACTTC
>.|TRBJ2-1|TRBD2|TRBV27
CASSFVGGGNEQFF
TGTGCCAGCAGTTTCGTCGGGGGGGGAAATGAGCAGTTCTTC
>.|TRBJ1-4|.|TRBV18
CASSPPQGREKLFF
TGTGCCAGCTCACCACCCCAGGGGCGTGAAAAACTGTTTTTT
>few|TRBJ1-1|.|TRBV19
CASSFHRENEAFF
TGTGCCAGTAGTTTTCACAGGGAGAATGAAGCTTTCTTT
>few|TRBJ1-1|.|TRBV19
CASSATRRDTEAFF
TGTGCCAGTAGTGCGACGAGGCGCGACACTGAAGCTTTCTTT
>.|TRBJ2-7|.|TRBV6-6
CASSYGRHEQYF
TGTGCCAGCAGTTACGGGAGGCACGAGCAGTACTTC
>.|TRBJ2-7|.|TRBV30
CAWSVKGAREQYF
TGTGCCTGGAGTGTGAAGGGAGCGCGGGAGCAGTACTTC
>.|TRBJ1-3|TRBD1|TRBV18
CASSPVSDRGPGNTIYF
TGTGCCAGCTCACCGGTTTCGGACAGGGGGCCAGGAAACACCATATATTTT
>.|TRBJ2-7|.|TRBV5-4
CASSFNYEQYF
TGTGCCAGCAGCTTTAACTACGAGCAGTACTTC
>.|TRBJ2-3|.|TRBV6-1
CATPTDSTDTQYF
TGTGCCACCCCGACAGACAGCACAGATACGCAGTATTTT
>.|TRBJ1-1|.|TRBV28
CAGLDRDSAEAFF
TGTGCCGGATTAGACCGGGACTCAGCTGAAGCTTTCTTT
>once|TRBJ2-7|.|TRBV7-9
CASISSYRSPYEQYF
TGTGCCAGCATCTCTTCATACAGGTCCCCCTACGAGCAGTACTTC
>.|TRBJ1-3|TRBD1|TRBV5-1
CASSWTGGGNTIYF
TGCGCCAGCAGCTGGACAGGGGGAGGAAACACCATATATTTT
>once|TRBJ1-2|.|TRBV28
CASSSPGQAYGYTF
TGTGCCAGCAGTTCTCCGGGACAAGCCTATGGCTACACCTTC
>once|TRBJ1-2|.|TRBV6-5
CASSSPTLDVGYGYTF
TGTGCCAGCAGTTCGCCGACTCTTGACGTCGGCTATGGCTACACCTTC
>.|TRBJ1-1|TRBD1|TRBV18
CASSPRDRNTEAFF
TGTGCCAGCTCACCTCGGGACAGAAACACTGAAGCTTTCTTT
>.|TRBJ1-2|.|TRBV19
CASSPATGNIYGYTF
TGTGCCAGTAGCCCCGCGACAGGCAACATCTATGGCTACACCTTC
>.|TRBJ2-7|.|TRBV5-4
CASRARGESSYEQYF
TGTGCCAGCAGGGCCAGAGGTGAGTCCTCCTACGAGCAGTACTTC
>once|TRBJ2-7|.|TRBV4-1
CASSQVTFMRGGYEQYF
TGCGCCAGCAGCCAAGTAACCTTTATGAGGGGGGGCTACGAGCAGTACTTC
>.|TRBJ1-2|.|TRBV4-1
CASSQETANYGYTF
TGCGCCAGCAGCCAAGAGACAGCCAACTATGGCTACACCTTC
>.|TRBJ2-7|TRBD2|TRBV2
CASTFREGGEQYF
TGTGCCAGCACTTTCCGGGAGGGGGGTGAGCAGTACTTC
>few|TRBJ2-1|TRBD2|TRBV10-2
CASRLAGGYNEQFF
TGCGCCAGCAGACTAGCGGGGGGCTACAATGAGCAGTTCTTC
>.|TRBJ1-5|TRBD1|TRBV28
CASSDTGGGGQPQHF
TGTGCCAGCAGTGACACAGGGGGCGGAGGACAGCCCCAGCATTTT
>.|TRBJ2-7|TRBD1|TRBV11-2
CASRGAGGREQYF
TGTGCCAGCAGGGGGGCAGGGGGCAGGGAGCAGTACTTC
>few|TRBJ1-1|TRBD1|TRBV29-1
CSVAPGQGDTEAFF
TGCAGCGTTGCCCCAGGGCAGGGGGACACTGAAGCTTTCTTT
>.|TRBJ1-2|.|TRBV7-9
CASSLAAGNTF
TGTGCCAGCAGCTTAGCGGCAGGGAACACCTTC
>.|TRBJ2-3|.|TRBV5-4
CASSFLVATFTDTQYF
TGTGCCAGCAGCTTTTTGGTAGCGACTTTCACAGATACGCAGTATTTT
>.|TRBJ2-5|.|TRBV19
CASSVDYQETQYF
TGTGCCAGTAGTGTAGACTACCAAGAGACCCAGTACTTC
>.|TRBJ2-7|.|TRBV7-2
CASSLEWGQGLYF
TGTGCCAGCAGCTTAGAGTGGGGCCAGGGGCTGTACTTC
>.|TRBJ1-3|TRBD1|TRBV5-6
CASSFMDRAGNTIYF
TGTGCCAGCAGCTTCATGGACAGGGCTGGAAACACCATATATTTT
>.|TRBJ1-2|.|TRBV6-6
CASSSNRFGSYTF
TGTGCCAGCAGTTCCAATAGGTTCGGGAGCTACACCTTC
>.|TRBJ2-5|TRBD2|TRBV4-2
CASSQDLSGGAQETQYF
TGTGCCAGCAGCCAAGATCTAAGCGGGGGGGCTCAAGAGACCCAGTACTTC
>few|TRBJ1-1|.|TRBV28
CATDGRPPTEAFF
TGTGCCACCGATGGCAGGCCGCCCACTGAAGCTTTCTTT
>.|TRBJ2-5|TRBD1|TRBV4-1
CASSLSPGTGFGETQYF
TGCGCCAGCAGCCTAAGTCCCGGGACAGGGTTCGGGGAGACCCAGTACTTC
>.|TRBJ2-6|.|TRBV6-1
CASRQGSGANVLTF
TGTGCCAGCAGACAGGGATCTGGGGCCAACGTCCTGACTTTC
>.|TRBJ2-2|.|TRBV5-8
CASSPGTPLSGELFF
TGTGCCAGCAGCCCCGGTACTCCGTTATCCGGGGAGCTGTTTTTT
>.|TRBJ2-1|.|TRBV13
CASSSDRMSSYNEQFF
TGTGCCAGCAGCTCCGACAGGATGAGCTCCTACAATGAGCAGTTCTTC
>.|TRBJ2-7|TRBD1|TRBV12-5
CASGLVLGQGAHEQYF
TGTGCTAGTGGCTTGGTATTGGGACAGGGGGCCCACGAGCAGTACTTC
>.|TRBJ1-4|.|TRBV6-5
CASSYQQPPNEKLFF
TGTGCCAGCAGTTACCAACAGCCACCTAATGAAAAACTGTTTTTT
>.|TRBJ2-1|.|TRBV29-1
CSVEDPTTGVSYNEQFF
TGCAGCGTTGAAGACCCTACCACAGGAGTCTCCTACAATGAGCAGTTCTTC
>.|TRBJ1-1|TRBD1|TRBV5-1
CASSLLGDRVNTEAFF
TGCGCCAGCAGCTTGTTGGGGGACAGGGTGAACACTGAAGCTTTCTTT
>.|TRBJ2-2|TRBD2|TRBV2
CASQRENTGELFF
TGTGCCAGTCAGCGGGAGAACACCGGGGAGCTGTTTTTT
>.|TRBJ2-5|.|TRBV7-3
CASSLNSGETQYF
TGTGCCAGCAGCTTAAATTCGGGAGAGACCCAGTACTTC
>.|TRBJ2-7|.|TRBV4-1
CASSQDPTNYEQYF
TGCGCCAGCAGCCAAGATCCGACAAACTACGAGCAGTACTTC
>once|TRBJ2-2|TRBD2|TRBV6-5
CASLAGGNTGELFF
TGTGCCTCCCTAGCGGGGGGAAACACCGGGGAGCTGTTTTTT
>.|TRBJ2-4|.|TRBV4-1
CASSQGVLAKNIQYF
TGCGCCAGCAGTCAGGGCGTACTAGCCAAAAACATTCAGTACTTC
>.|TRBJ2-5|TRBD2|TRBV7-8
CASSPPIAGFRETQYF
TGTGCCAGCAGCCCACCCATAGCGGGATTTCGAGAGACCCAGTACTTC
>.|TRBJ2-5|TRBD1|TRBV6-1
CASSETPTGGWETQYF
TGTGCCAGCAGTGAAACCCCGACAGGGGGCTGGGAGACCCAGTACTTC
>.|TRBJ1-1|.|TRBV30
CAWNQAAGTEAFF
TGTGCCTGGAATCAGGCCGCGGGCACTGAAGCTTTCTTT
>.|TRBJ2-7|.|TRBV10-3
CAISAPQGLGEQYF
TGTGCCATCAGTGCTCCCCAGGGGTTGGGCGAGCAGTACTTC
>.|TRBJ1-5|.|TRBV27
CASSLEGYQPQHF
TGTGCCAGCAGTTTAGAGGGTTATCAGCCCCAGCATTTT
>.|TRBJ2-7|TRBD2|TRBV5-1
CASSLAGGLNEQYF
TGCGCCAGCAGCTTGGCGGGAGGGCTCAACGAGCAGTACTTC
>.|TRBJ2-5|TRBD2|TRBV9
CASSDQGLAGGRGETQYF
TGTGCCAGCAGCGATCAGGGACTAGCGGGAGGTAGGGGAGAGACCCAGTACTTC